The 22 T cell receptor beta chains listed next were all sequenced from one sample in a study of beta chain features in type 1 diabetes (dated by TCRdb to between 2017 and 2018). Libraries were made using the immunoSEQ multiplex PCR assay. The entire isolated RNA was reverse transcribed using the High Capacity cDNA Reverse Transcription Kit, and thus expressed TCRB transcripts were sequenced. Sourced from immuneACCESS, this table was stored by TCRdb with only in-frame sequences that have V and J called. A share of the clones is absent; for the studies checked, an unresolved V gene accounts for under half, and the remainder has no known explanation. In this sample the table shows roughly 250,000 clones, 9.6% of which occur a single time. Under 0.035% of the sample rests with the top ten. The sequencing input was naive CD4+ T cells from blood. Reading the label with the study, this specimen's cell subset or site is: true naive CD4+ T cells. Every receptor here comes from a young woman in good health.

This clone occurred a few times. This CDR3 reads CATSRRDSLNEKLFF. The DNA of the CDR3 is TGTGCCACCAGCAGGAGGGACAGCTTGAATGAAAAACTGTTTTTT. V usage is TRBV15 and J usage is TRBJ1-4; 7 positions agree with TRBD1. J was trimmed by 5 bases and V by 3 bases; bases with no gene match: 6. The germline CDR1 and CDR2 sequences are LNHNV and YYDKDF (reference sequence). CDR3 length: 15 residues.

The CDR3: CASSLASSGRGDTQYF. The CDR3, as DNA: TGTGCCAGCAGCTTAGCGTCCAGCGGGAGGGGGGATACGCAGTATTTT. The chain has TRBV7-9 and TRBJ2-3; 10 bases line up with TRBD2. Germline V gene lookup returns CDR1 SEHNR and CDR2 FQNEAQ (reference sequence). J gave up 6 bases and V 0 bases, and 6 bases lay outside the gene matches. The CDR3 has 16 amino acids.

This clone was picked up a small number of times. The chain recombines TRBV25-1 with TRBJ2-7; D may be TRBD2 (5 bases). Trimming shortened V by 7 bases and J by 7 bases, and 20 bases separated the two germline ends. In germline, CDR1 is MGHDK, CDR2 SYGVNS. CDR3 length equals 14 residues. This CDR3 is CASTHPGRPGEQYF. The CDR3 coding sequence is TGTGCCAGCACTCATCCGGGCAGACCGGGGGAGCAGTACTTC.

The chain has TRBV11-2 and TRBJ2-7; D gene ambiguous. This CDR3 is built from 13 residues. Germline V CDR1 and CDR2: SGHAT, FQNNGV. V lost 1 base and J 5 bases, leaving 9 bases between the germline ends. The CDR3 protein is CASSLVSPHEQYF. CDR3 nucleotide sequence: TGTGCCAGCAGCTTAGTTAGTCCCCACGAGCAGTACTTC.

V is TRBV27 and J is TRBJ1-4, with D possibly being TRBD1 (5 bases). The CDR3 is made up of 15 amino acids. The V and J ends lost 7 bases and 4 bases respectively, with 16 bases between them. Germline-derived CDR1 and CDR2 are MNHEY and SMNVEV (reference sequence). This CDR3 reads CASKPRGSGNEKLFF. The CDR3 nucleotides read TGTGCCAGCAAGCCTCGGGGGTCGGGTAATGAAAAACTGTTTTTT. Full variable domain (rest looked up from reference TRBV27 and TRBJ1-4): EAQVTQNPRYLITVTGKKLTVTCSQNMNHEYMSWYRQDPGLGLRQIYYSMNVEVTDKGDVPEGYKVSRKEKRNFPLILESPSPNQTSLYFCASKPRGSGNEKLFFGSGTQLSVL.

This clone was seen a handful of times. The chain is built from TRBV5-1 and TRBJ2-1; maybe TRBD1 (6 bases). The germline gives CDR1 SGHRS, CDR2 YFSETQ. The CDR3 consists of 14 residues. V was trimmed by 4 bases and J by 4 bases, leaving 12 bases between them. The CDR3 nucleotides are TGCGCCAGCAGCCCGGGGACACTGTACAATGAGCAGTTCTTC. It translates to CASSPGTLYNEQFF.

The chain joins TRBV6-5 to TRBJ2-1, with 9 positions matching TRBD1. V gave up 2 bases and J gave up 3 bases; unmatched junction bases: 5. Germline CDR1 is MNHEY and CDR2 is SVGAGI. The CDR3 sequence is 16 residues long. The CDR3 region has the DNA TGTGCCAGCAGTTACGCTGACAGGGGGAGCTACAATGAGCAGTTCTTC. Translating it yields CASSYADRGSYNEQFF.

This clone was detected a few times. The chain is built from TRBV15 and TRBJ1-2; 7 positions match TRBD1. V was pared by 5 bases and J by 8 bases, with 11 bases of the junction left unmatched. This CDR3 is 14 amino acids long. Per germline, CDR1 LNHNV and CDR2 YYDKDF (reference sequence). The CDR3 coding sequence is TGTGCCACCAGCCCTCGACAGGGAAGGGGCGGCTACACCTTC. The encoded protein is CATSPRQGRGGYTF.

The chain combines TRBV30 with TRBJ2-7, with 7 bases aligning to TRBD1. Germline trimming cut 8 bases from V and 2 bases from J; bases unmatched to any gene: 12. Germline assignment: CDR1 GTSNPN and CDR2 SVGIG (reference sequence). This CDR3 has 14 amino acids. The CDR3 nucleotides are TGTGCCGGCCATAGGGACAGCTATACCTACGAGCAGTACTTC. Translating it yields CAGHRDSYTYEQYF.

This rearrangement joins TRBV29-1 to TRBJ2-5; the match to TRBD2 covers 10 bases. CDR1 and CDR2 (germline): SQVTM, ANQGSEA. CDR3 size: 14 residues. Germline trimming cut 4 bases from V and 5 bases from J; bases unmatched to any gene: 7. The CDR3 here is CSVGLAGVVETQYF. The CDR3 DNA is TGCAGCGTTGGGCTAGCGGGAGTAGTGGAGACCCAGTACTTC.

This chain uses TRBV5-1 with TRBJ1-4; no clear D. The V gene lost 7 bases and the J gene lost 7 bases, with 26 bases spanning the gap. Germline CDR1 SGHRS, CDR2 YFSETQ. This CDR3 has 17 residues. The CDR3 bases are TGCGCCAGCCGACCCGGAACTGCGGACTGGGGTGGTGAAAAACTGTTTTTT. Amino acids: CASRPGTADWGGEKLFF.

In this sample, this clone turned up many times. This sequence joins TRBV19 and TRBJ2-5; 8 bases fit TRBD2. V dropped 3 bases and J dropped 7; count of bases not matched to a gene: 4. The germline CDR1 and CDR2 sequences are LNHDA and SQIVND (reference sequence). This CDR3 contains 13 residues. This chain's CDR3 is CASSMSGGRTQYF. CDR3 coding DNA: TGTGCCAGTAGTATGAGCGGGGGTAGGACCCAGTACTTC.

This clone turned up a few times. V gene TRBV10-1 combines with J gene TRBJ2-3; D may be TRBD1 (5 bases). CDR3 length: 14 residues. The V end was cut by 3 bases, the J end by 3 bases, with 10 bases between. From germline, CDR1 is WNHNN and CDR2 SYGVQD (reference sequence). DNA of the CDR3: TGCGCCAGCAGTGATATAGGGGTTACAGATACGCAGTATTTT. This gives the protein CASSDIGVTDTQYF.

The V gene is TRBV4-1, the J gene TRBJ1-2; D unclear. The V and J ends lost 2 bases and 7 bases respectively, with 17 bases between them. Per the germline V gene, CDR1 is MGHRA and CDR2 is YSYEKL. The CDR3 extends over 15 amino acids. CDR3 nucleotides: TGCGCCAGCAGCCAACTACTGTTAGTGAGCGGTGGCTACACCTTC. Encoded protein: CASSQLLLVSGGYTF.

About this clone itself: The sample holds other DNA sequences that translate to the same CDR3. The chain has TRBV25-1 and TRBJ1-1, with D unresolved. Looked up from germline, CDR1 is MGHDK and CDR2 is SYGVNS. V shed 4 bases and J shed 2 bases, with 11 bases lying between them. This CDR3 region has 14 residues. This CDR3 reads CASSGTGRNTEAFF. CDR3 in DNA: TGTGCCAGCAGTGGTACGGGGAGAAACACTGAAGCTTTCTTT.

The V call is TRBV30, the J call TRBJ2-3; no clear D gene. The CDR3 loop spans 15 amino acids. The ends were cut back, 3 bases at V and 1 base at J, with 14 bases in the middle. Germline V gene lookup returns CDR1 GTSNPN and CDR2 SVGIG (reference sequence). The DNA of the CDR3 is TGTGCCTGGAGCATTCCTGGAGTAGGCACAGATACGCAGTATTTT. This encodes CAWSIPGVGTDTQYF.

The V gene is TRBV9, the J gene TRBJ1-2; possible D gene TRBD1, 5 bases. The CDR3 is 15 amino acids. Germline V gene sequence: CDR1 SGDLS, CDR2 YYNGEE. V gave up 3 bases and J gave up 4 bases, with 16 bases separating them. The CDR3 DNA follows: TGTGCCAGCAGCGATGGGGGGAGGCACGGCTATGGCTACACCTTC. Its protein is CASSDGGRHGYGYTF.

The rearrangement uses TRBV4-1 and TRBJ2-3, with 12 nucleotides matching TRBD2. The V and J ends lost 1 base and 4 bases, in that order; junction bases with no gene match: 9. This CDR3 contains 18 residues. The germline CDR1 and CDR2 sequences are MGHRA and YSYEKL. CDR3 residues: CASSQGLAGGPGPDTQYF. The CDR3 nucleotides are TGCGCCAGCAGCCAAGGGCTAGCGGGGGGGCCTGGTCCAGATACGCAGTATTTT.

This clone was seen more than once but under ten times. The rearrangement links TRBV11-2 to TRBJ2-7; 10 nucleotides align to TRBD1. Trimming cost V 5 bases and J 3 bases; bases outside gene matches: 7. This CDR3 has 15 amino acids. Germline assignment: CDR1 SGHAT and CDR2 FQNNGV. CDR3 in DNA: TGTGCCAGCAGCGGGATCCGGGACAGGGGCTACGAGCAGTACTTC. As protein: CASSGIRDRGYEQYF.

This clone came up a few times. CDR3 sequence reads: CASSLGQGLFYEQYF. The CDR3 DNA follows: TGTGCCAGCAGCTTGGGACAGGGCCTATTCTACGAGCAGTACTTC. The V gene is TRBV5-4, the J gene TRBJ2-7; 7 bases map to TRBD1. V gave up 0 bases and J gave up 3 bases; unmatched junction bases: 6. The CDR3 sequence is 15 residues long. Germline CDR1 SGHNT, CDR2 YYREEE (reference sequence).

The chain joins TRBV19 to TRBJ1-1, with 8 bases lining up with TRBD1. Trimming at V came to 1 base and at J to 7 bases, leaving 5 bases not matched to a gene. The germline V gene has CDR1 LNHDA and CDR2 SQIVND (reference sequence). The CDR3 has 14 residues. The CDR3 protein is CASSIVAGGYEAFF. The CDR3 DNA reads TGTGCCAGTAGTATAGTTGCAGGGGGCTATGAAGCTTTCTTT.

The CDR3 bases are TGTGCCAGCAGCGTAGGTGGGAGCTACCAAGAGACCCAGTACTTC. It specifies CASSVGGSYQETQYF. The chain combines TRBV9 with TRBJ2-5, with a tentative D call TRBD2 (5 bases). CDR3 length equals 15 residues. Deletions cut 0 bases from V and 0 bases from J, with 9 bases between. In germline, CDR1 is SGDLS, CDR2 YYNGEE. Together with reference TRBV9 and TRBJ2-5, the CDR3 gives the full variable domain: DSGVTQTPKHLITATGQRVTLRCSPRSGDLSVYWYQQSLDQGLQFLIQYYNGEERAKGNILERFSAQQFPDLHSELNLSSLELGDSALYFCASSVGGSYQETQYFGPGTRLLVL.